The source of this TCR beta chain is a study of T cell repertoires in cytomegalovirus infection. From the reads, TCRdb called clonotypes with MiXCR, one entry per CDR3 protein. This table has a few hundred thousand distinct CDR3 sequences, just under 40% appearing once. On this clonotype itself: The target antigen is unknown.

Deletions cut 6 bases from V and 0 bases from J, with 15 bases between. The V gene's germline CDR1 is DFQATT and CDR2 SNEGSKA (reference sequence). CDR3 length: 15 residues. This clonotype was sampled from a human donor in good health (CMV status not recorded). Some clones in this sample may be carry-over from other donors' samples. The chain joins TRBV20-1 to TRBJ2-1; D may be TRBD2 (5 bases). This specimen was cultured PBMCs, taken from culture after CMV antigen stimulation. CDR3 sequence reads: CSATGYSSSYNEQFF. The CDR3 DNA sequence: TGCAGTGCCACGGGGTACTCCAGCTCCTACAATGAGCAGTTCTTC.